The 7 T cell receptor beta chains below were found in one sample sequenced in a study of T cell responses to AZD1222 COVID-19 vaccine. Repertoires were generated with immunoSEQ multiplex PCR, while TCRdb's copy carries only in-frame clones and drops some. Found here are about 110,000 clones, about 90% of them singletons; the top ten hold roughly 5.6%. Sample: peripheral blood, taken 28 days after the second AZD1222 dose. These receptors came from an adult who received the AZD1222 COVID-19 vaccine.

CDR3 DNA: TGTGCCAGCAGAACCGGGGTCCCAGATACGCAGTATTTT. Protein: CASRTGVPDTQYF. J is TRBJ2-3 and V is TRBV28; D may be TRBD2 (5 bases). This CDR3 has 13 residues. The germline CDR1 and CDR2 sequences are MDHEN and SYDVKM. V was trimmed by 6 bases and J by 4 bases, leaving 11 bases between them.

The chain uses TRBV7-2 and TRBJ1-5; 10 nucleotides agree with TRBD1. The length of the CDR3 is 16 residues. Trimming removed 8 bases from V and 2 bases from J; junction bases left unmatched: 9. Germline V gives CDR1 SGHTA, CDR2 FQGNSA. This CDR3 reads CASSGQGKGGNQPQHF. DNA for the CDR3: TGTGCCAGCTCGGGACAGGGGAAGGGAGGCAATCAGCCCCAGCATTTT.

The chain employs TRBV3-1 (or the pseudogene TRBV3-2) and TRBJ2-1; 10 nucleotides align to TRBD1. This CDR3 has 16 amino acids. Germline CDR1 reads LGHDT; CDR2 reads YNNKEL (reference sequence). Trimming took 0 bases from V and 4 from J; bases not matched to a gene: 3. CDR3 region: CASSQDSGQGYNEQFF. The CDR3 DNA sequence: TGTGCCAGCAGCCAAGATTCGGGACAGGGGTACAATGAGCAGTTCTTC.

The chain recombines TRBV5-6 with TRBJ1-2; D is possibly TRBD1 (5 bases). V lost 5 bases to trimming and J lost 5 bases, with 16 bases between them. There are 14 residues in the CDR3. Germline V gives CDR1 SGHDT, CDR2 YYEEEE. Here the CDR3 reads CASSDSRGLYGYTF. The CDR3 DNA sequence: TGTGCCAGCAGTGACAGTAGGGGACTGTATGGCTACACCTTC. Variable domain in full (rest from reference TRBV5-6 and TRBJ1-2): DAGVTQSPTHLIKTRGQQVTLRCSPKSGHDTVSWYQQALGQGPQFIFQYYEEEERQRGNFPDRFSGHQFPNYSSELNVNALLLGDSALYLCASSDSRGLYGYTFGSGTRLTVV.

The rearrangement links TRBV6-1 to TRBJ1-3; D might be TRBD1 (5 bases). Germline CDR1 MNHNS, CDR2 SASEGT. V dropped 1 base and J dropped 6 bases, with 7 bases sitting between them. The CDR3 loop spans 13 amino acids. As DNA, the CDR3 is TGTGCCAGCAGTGAAGTGACAGTAAACACCATATATTTT. It specifies CASSEVTVNTIYF.

This chain joins TRBV5-1 and TRBJ1-4; 7 nucleotides agree with TRBD1. V gave up 4 bases and J gave up 8 bases; unmatched junction bases: 5. Germline CDR1 reads SGHRS; CDR2 reads YFSETQ. The CDR3 consists of 13 residues. The CDR3 nucleotides are TGCGCCAGCAGCGCCGGGACAGTCGAAAAACTGTTTTTT. Translated: CASSAGTVEKLFF.

V gene TRBV2 combines with J gene TRBJ2-1, with D perhaps matching TRBD2 (5 bases). Per germline, CDR1 SNHLY and CDR2 FYNNEI. The CDR3 runs to 15 residues. V was pared by 3 bases and J by 0 bases, with 9 bases between. The CDR3: CASSEDSYSYNEQFF. CDR3 bases: TGTGCCAGCAGTGAGGACTCTTACTCCTACAATGAGCAGTTCTTC.